These 5 T cell receptor beta chains came from one sample sequenced in a study of cytomegalovirus exposure and HLA in healthy donors. It was with 60 Vbeta and 13 Jbeta primers that the PCR ran. Assay: immunoSEQ multiplex PCR; the TCRdb copy retains only in-frame clones and omits some. The sample has about 120,000 clones; 8.5% to 10% are singletons. The sequenced sample was PBMCs. The receptors were sampled from a man aged 30 to 39 in good health and CMV-seronegative.

The chain uses TRBV9 and TRBJ2-7; 7 positions match TRBD2. The V and J ends lost 0 bases and 3 bases, in that order; junction bases with no gene match: 6. The germline gives CDR1 SGDLS, CDR2 YYNGEE. The CDR3 has 15 residues. The CDR3 bases are TGTGCCAGCAGCGTAGATAGCGGGCAGGGCTACGAGCAGTACTTC. This encodes CASSVDSGQGYEQYF. The full variable domain, its missing parts supplied by reference TRBV9 and TRBJ2-7, is DSGVTQTPKHLITATGQRVTLRCSPRSGDLSVYWYQQSLDQGLQFLIQYYNGEERAKGNILERFSAQQFPDLHSELNLSSLELGDSALYFCASSVDSGQGYEQYFGPGTRLTVT.

CDR3 DNA sequence: TGTGCCAGCCGTAGCGGGGGGGGTGTCAATGAGCAGTTCTTC. Translated: CASRSGGGVNEQFF. The rearrangement links TRBV28 to TRBJ2-1; TRBD2 matches 11 bases. V shed 8 bases and J 6 bases; nucleotides not matched to a gene: 6. Germline lookup yields CDR1 MDHEN and CDR2 SYDVKM. The CDR3 covers 14 residues.

The chain is built from TRBV9 and TRBJ2-6; D remains ambiguous. Trimming took off 4 bases at V and 0 bases at J, with 20 bases between the two ends. Germline CDR1 reads SGDLS; CDR2 reads YYNGEE. The CDR3 extends over 19 amino acids. Here the CDR3 DNA reads TGTGCCAGCAGCCCTGTGACTCCCAGTACTTACTCTGGGGCCAACGTCCTGACTTTC. It translates to CASSPVTPSTYSGANVLTF.

The chain employs TRBV19 and TRBJ1-2; D gene uncertain. CDR3 length: 13 amino acids. The V gene's germline CDR1 is LNHDA and CDR2 SQIVND (reference sequence). The V gene lost 6 bases and the J gene lost 3 bases, with 11 bases spanning the gap. CDR3 nucleotides: TGTGCCAGTAGAAAGGGAGGGTACTATGGCTACACCTTC. It specifies CASRKGGYYGYTF.

This clone has more than one count but fewer than ten. The chain uses TRBV27 and TRBJ2-1, with 7 bases aligning to TRBD1. This CDR3 comprises 15 residues. V lost 6 bases and J lost 6; bases outside the gene matches: 11. CDR1 is MNHEY and CDR2 is SMNVEV in the germline V gene (reference sequence). The CDR3 DNA reads TGTGCCAGCAGCAAAACCGGGACAGCGAGCAATGAGCAGTTCTTC. Encoded protein: CASSKTGTASNEQFF.